Following are 17 T cell receptor beta chains from one sample sequenced in a study of T-cell memory formation after mild COVID-19. TCRdb re-analysed the 5' RACE reads in MiXCR, keeping a single row per CDR3 protein. Here the sample spans 400,000 or so distinct CDR3 sequences, roughly 20% being singletons. The sample comprised PBMCs or a T cell subset sorted from them (not recorded which). The receptors derive from an adult woman who had mild COVID-19 (a few samples of this study predate the infection). Cell type and time point are not known.

This clonotype has only a few counts. V and J are TRBV21-1 and TRBJ1-3. TRBV21-1 is described as a pseudogene. The CDR3 totals 16 residues. The CDR3 DNA follows: TGTGCCAGCAGCAACCACCGGCAAAGTACTGGAAACACCATATATTTT. Its protein is CASSNHRQSTGNTIYF.

This clonotype was seen only a few times. The rearrangement joins TRBV5-5 to TRBJ2-7; D is ambiguous. Germline V lookup: CDR1 SGHKS, CDR2 YYEKEE (reference sequence). V lost 1 base to trimming and J lost 0 bases, with 8 bases between them. CDR3 size: 14 residues. CDR3 sequence: CASSLNLFSYEQYF. As DNA, the CDR3 is TGTGCCAGCAGCTTGAACTTATTCTCCTACGAGCAGTACTTC.

This clonotype came up many times. The rearrangement uses TRBV24-1 and TRBJ2-2; D unclear. The ends were cut back, 3 bases at V and 9 bases at J, with 13 bases in the middle. Germline V gene lookup returns CDR1 KGHDR and CDR2 SFDVKD. The CDR3 consists of 14 residues. The CDR3 reads CATSDGREHRELFF. The CDR3, as DNA: TGTGCCACCAGTGATGGCAGAGAACACCGGGAGCTGTTTTTT.

This clonotype showed up just a few times. The chain couples TRBV19 to TRBJ1-5; D is perhaps TRBD1 (6 bases). V was pared by 7 bases and J by 11 bases, with 21 bases between. The CDR3 contains 14 residues. CDR1 and CDR2 (germline): LNHDA, SQIVND (reference sequence). The CDR3 sequence: CASNTPGGLGAQHF. The CDR3 region has the DNA TGTGCCAGTAATACCCCGGGGGGGCTCGGGGCCCAGCATTTT.

This chain connects TRBV7-6 to TRBJ2-1; D is uncertain. Germline CDR1 SGHVS, CDR2 FNYEAQ. Trimming removed 6 bases at V and 0 bases at J, with 9 bases between. The CDR3 covers 14 residues. The CDR3 protein is CASRSTASYNEQFF. In DNA form, the CDR3 reads TGTGCCAGCAGGTCCACAGCCTCCTACAATGAGCAGTTCTTC.

The genes are TRBV3-1 and TRBJ2-2; D not certain. The CDR3 length is 12 residues. Germline V gene data show CDR1 as LGHDT and CDR2 as YNNKEL (reference sequence). V lost 0 bases, J lost 9 bases, and 5 bases lay in between. The CDR3: CASSQENRELFF. CDR3 coding DNA: TGTGCCAGCAGCCAAGAGAATCGGGAGCTGTTTTTT.

The chain carries TRBV7-9 and TRBJ2-5; D gene ambiguous. Trimming cost V 7 bases and J 3 bases, with 6 bases left between them. The CDR3 totals 11 residues. From germline, CDR1 is SEHNR and CDR2 FQNEAQ (reference sequence). CDR3 in DNA: TGTGCCAGCATAAGGAAAGAGACCCAGTACTTC. Encoded protein: CASIRKETQYF.

This chain links TRBV6-5 with TRBJ2-7; 8 bases fit TRBD1. Germline CDR1 and CDR2: MNHEY and SVGAGI. With V trimmed by 6 bases and J by 2 bases, 9 bases remained unmatched. The CDR3 sequence is 15 residues long. CDR3 amino acids: CASSPDRVLAYEQYF. The CDR3 nucleotides are TGTGCCAGCAGCCCGGACAGGGTGCTAGCCTACGAGCAGTACTTC.

This rearrangement joins TRBV24-1 to TRBJ2-7, with 9 bases aligning to TRBD1. J lost 5 bases, V lost 3 bases, and 10 bases had no gene match. The CDR3 contains 16 residues. Germline CDR1 reads KGHDR; CDR2 reads SFDVKD. The CDR3 region has the DNA TGTGCCACCAGTGATGCCGCCCGGACAGGGGAAAACGAGCAGTACTTC. Encoded protein: CATSDAARTGENEQYF.

This clonotype was counted only a few times. The rearrangement joins TRBV7-6 to TRBJ2-7, with 7 bases aligning to TRBD1. The CDR3 consists of 14 residues. J gave up 7 bases and V 5 bases, and 11 bases lay outside the gene matches. Germline V CDR1 and CDR2: SGHVS, FNYEAQ. The CDR3 is CASSTRTGSEEQYF. CDR3 sequence (DNA): TGTGCCAGCAGCACGAGGACAGGTTCAGAAGAGCAGTACTTC.

This clonotype was picked up a small number of times. The J gene is TRBJ1-1, the V gene TRBV7-3; 7 nucleotides align to TRBD1. The CDR3 has 13 amino acids. V gave up 2 bases and J gave up 11 bases; unmatched junction bases: 8. In germline, CDR1 is SGHTA, CDR2 FQGTGA. DNA for the CDR3: TGTGCCAGCAGCTTAGGGACAGACAAGCGGGCTTTCTTT. It is translated as CASSLGTDKRAFF. Based on the CDR3 plus reference TRBV7-3 and TRBJ1-1, the full variable domain is GAGVSQTPSNKVTEKGKYVELRCDPISGHTALYWYRQSLGQGPEFLIYFQGTGAADDSGLPNDRFFAVRPEGSVSTLKIQRTERGDSAVYLCASSLGTDKRAFFGQGTRLTVV.

Only a few counts were recorded for this clonotype. This chain uses TRBV4-1 with TRBJ2-3; D gene unclear. V lost 2 bases and J 0 bases, leaving 12 bases between the germline ends. Germline V lookup: CDR1 MGHRA, CDR2 YSYEKL. CDR3 size: 16 residues. CDR3 region: CASSQTGPWSTDTQYF. The CDR3 DNA reads TGCGCCAGCAGCCAAACGGGCCCTTGGAGCACAGATACGCAGTATTTT.

This clonotype was counted a few times. The chain employs TRBV27 and TRBJ2-2; 9 nucleotides agree with TRBD1. The V and J ends lost 6 bases and 4 bases, in that order; junction bases with no gene match: 9. CDR1 is MNHEY, CDR2 SMNVEV, per germline (reference sequence). This CDR3 is built from 16 residues. The CDR3 reads CASSADRGLITGELFF. Written as DNA, the CDR3 is TGTGCCAGCAGCGCCGACAGGGGGTTGATCACCGGGGAGCTGTTTTTT.

The table lists this clonotype with a few counts. This chain links TRBV5-1 with TRBJ1-2; a possible D gene is TRBD1 (5 bases). CDR1 and CDR2 (germline): SGHRS, YFSETQ. Trimming took off 0 bases at V and 2 bases at J, with 8 bases between the two ends. The CDR3 has 14 amino acids. The CDR3 DNA follows: TGCGCCAGCAGCTTGGATAACAGGAACTATGGCTACACCTTC. The encoded protein is CASSLDNRNYGYTF.

This clonotype has more than one count but fewer than ten. The rearrangement links TRBV7-2 to TRBJ2-7; the D is unclear. This CDR3 has 13 residues. CDR1 is SGHTA, CDR2 FQGNSA, per germline. V was cut by 3 bases and J by 3 bases, with 9 bases left in between. DNA of the CDR3: TGTGCCAGCAGCTTTGGGCCCCTCTACGAGCAGTACTTC. Translation: CASSFGPLYEQYF.

This clonotype has at least ten counts. The chain is built from TRBV10-3 and TRBJ2-3; no reliable D call. CDR3 length: 14 residues. Trimming left V 9 bases short and J 0 bases short, with 13 bases between. The germline CDR1 and CDR2 sequences are ENHRY and SYGVKD. The CDR3 nucleotides are TGTGCCATTGCGCAGCGAGATAGCACAGATACGCAGTATTTT. Encoded protein: CAIAQRDSTDTQYF.

This clonotype was counted between two and nine times. The rearrangement uses TRBV2 and TRBJ2-7; 11 nucleotides match TRBD2. Unmatched junction bases numbered 5, after V lost 6 bases and J lost 1 base. Germline loops: CDR1 SNHLY, CDR2 FYNNEI. This CDR3 is 15 amino acids long. CDR3 in amino acids: CASSDLAGGSYEQYF. The CDR3 DNA reads as TGTGCCAGCAGCGATCTAGCGGGGGGATCCTACGAGCAGTACTTC.